Detailed here is one T cell receptor beta chain. V was pared by 4 bases and J by 10 bases, with 9 bases of the junction left unmatched. Germline CDR1 SQVTM, CDR2 ANQGSEA. The CDR3 is 13 amino acids. This sample stems from a study of blood T cell repertoires in COVID-19. Data came from immunoSEQ multiplex PCR; TCRdb stores just in-frame clones and leaves some out. The table records 200,000 to 250,000 clones, approximately 89% of them present only once. The material sequenced was PBMCs or T cells enriched from blood (not recorded which). The sequence was collected from a woman younger than 45 who had been exposed to COVID-19. The rearrangement uses TRBV29-1 and TRBJ1-1; 10 bases are shared with TRBD1. CDR3 amino acids: CSVGRDRGLGAFF. The CDR3 DNA sequence: TGCAGCGTTGGAAGAGACAGGGGGCTTGGAGCTTTCTTT.